This T cell receptor (beta chain) was found in a study of response to subunit inactivated influenza vaccine. This CDR3 comprises 17 residues. V was clipped by 5 bases and J by 5 bases; unmatched bases: 14. TCRdb reanalysed the RT-PCR reads using MiXCR and keeps one entry per CDR3 protein. This repertoire shows about 180,000 distinct CDR3 sequences, nearly 9.5% found once; its top ten account for about a tenth. The clonotype comes from a man aged 45-65 years who received an inactivated influenza vaccine. The sample here was non-naive T cells sorted from PBMCs, taken on the day of vaccination. The chain links TRBV12-3 or TRBV12-4 to TRBJ2-5, with 10 bases lining up with TRBD1. The CDR3 is CASSGQGDLFARETQYF. DNA for the CDR3: TGTGCCAGCAGTGGACAGGGGGATCTATTCGCGCGGGAGACCCAGTACTTC.